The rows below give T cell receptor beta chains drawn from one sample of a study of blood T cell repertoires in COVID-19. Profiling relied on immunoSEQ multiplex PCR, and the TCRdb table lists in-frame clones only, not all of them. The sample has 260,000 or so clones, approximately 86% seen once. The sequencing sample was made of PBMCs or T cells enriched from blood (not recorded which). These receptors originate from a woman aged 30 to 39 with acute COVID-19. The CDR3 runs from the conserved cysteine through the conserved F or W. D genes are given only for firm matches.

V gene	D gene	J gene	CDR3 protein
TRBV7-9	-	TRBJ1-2	CASSLDFSDTAMNYGYTF
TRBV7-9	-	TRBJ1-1	CASSSGTSTFF
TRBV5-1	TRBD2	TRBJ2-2	CASSLGLAALGELFF
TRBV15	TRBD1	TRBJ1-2	CATRDGDRVYYGYTF
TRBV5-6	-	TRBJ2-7	CASSLGQLEQYF
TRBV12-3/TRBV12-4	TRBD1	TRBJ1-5	CASRGQETEPQHF
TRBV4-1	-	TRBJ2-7	CASSQDHRAASSYEQYF
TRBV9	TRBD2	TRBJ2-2	CASSVVGRGGLFTGELFF
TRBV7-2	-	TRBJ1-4	CASSLEREKLFF
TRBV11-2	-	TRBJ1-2	CASSPGQYGYTF
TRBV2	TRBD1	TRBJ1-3	CASSRGQGTNGNTIYF
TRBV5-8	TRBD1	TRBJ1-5	CASSRQGWNQPQHF
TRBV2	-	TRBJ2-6	CASRNFDRRISGANVLTF
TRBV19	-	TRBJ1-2	CASSWTDSYGYTF
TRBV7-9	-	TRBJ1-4	CASSLVGGPNEKLFF
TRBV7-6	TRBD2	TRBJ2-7	CASSLESGNSYEQYF
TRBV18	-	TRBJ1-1	CASSPRGGSDTEAFF
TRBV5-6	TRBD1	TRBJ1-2	CASSPPNRGGYTF
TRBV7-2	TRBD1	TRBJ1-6	CASSLGGTGDSPLHF
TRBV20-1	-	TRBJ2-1	CSAGGQTGQFF
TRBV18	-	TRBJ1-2	CASSPGPGSYGYTF
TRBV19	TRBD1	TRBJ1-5	CASSIPTGVSGQPQHF
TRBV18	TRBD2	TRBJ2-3	CASSPSGGYTDTQYF
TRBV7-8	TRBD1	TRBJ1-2	CASGTGTGYYGYTF
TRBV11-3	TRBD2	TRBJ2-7	CASSLGGGYEQYF
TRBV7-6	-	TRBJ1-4	CASRPEGVEKLFF
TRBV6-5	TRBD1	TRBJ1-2	CASTVGTGFNYGYTF
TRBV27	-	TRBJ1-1	CASSLEGEVNTEAFF
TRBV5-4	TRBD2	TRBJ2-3	CASSLSGGGPTDTQYF
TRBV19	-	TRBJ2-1	CASSMGEGGTLNNEQFF
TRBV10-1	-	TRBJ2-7	CASSEGQGYEQYF
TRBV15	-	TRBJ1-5	CATSRDLEGGNQPQHF
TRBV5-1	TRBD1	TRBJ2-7	CASSRGQQSSYEQYF
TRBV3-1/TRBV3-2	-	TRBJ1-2	CASSHNEGTYGYTF
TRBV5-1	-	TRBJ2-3	CASSWGDSPLGDTQYF
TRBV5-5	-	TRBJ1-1	CASSLGRRSGAGAGGYEAFF
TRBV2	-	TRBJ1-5	CASKATGDNQPQHF
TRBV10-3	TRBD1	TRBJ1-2	CAISARGRGAYGYTF
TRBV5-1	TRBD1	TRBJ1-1	CASSWGQEAFF
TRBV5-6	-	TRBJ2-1	CASSPEAGDEQFF
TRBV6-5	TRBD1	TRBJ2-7	CASSRQGNEQYF
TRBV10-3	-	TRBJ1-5	CAISEWGQGNQPQHF
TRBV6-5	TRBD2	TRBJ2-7	CASRQTSGVYEQYF
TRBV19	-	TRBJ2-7	CASSPQGSGIGDEQYF
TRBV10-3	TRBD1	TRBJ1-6	CAISILGGQGSPLHF
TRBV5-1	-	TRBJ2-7	CASSPRGPHEQYF
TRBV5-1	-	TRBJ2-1	CASSFRGSYNEQFF
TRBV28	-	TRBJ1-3	CASSLNGQATSSGNTIYF
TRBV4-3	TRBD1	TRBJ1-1	CASSPRDSPATEAFF
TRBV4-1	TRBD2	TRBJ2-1	CASEMAGGPGEQFF
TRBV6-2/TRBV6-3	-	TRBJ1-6	CASSLGGNYNSPLHF
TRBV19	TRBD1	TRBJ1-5	CASTLTGGFNQPQHF
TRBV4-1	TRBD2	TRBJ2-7	CASSQVLGLAFYEQYF
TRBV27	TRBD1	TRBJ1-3	CASSSRDSSGNTIYF
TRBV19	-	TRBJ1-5	CASSNGKNEVSNQPQHF
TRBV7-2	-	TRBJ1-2	CASSLALGGGYTF
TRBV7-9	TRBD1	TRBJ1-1	CASSSREIDRGRDTEAFF
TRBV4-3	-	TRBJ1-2	CASSQDRAGPTLNGYTF
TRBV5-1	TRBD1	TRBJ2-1	CASSLAPGTGGFAEQFF
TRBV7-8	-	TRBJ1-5	CASSPDSERNQPQHF